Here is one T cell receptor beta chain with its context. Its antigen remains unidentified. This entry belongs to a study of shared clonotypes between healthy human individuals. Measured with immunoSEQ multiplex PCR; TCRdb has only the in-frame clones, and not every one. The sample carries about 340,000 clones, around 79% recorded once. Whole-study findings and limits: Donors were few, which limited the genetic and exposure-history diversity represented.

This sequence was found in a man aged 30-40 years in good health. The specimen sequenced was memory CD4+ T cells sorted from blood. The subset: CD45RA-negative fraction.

CDR3 in amino acids: CASSELGVTDTQYF. The CDR3 nucleotides read TGTGCCAGCAGTGAACTCGGGGTCACAGATACGCAGTATTTT. V usage is TRBV2 and J usage is TRBJ2-3, with D possibly TRBD2 on 5 matching bases. The CDR3 is made up of 14 amino acids. The germline gives CDR1 SNHLY, CDR2 FYNNEI. Trimming removed 2 bases from V and 2 bases from J, with 8 bases in between. The variable domain in full, completed from reference TRBV2 and TRBJ2-3, reads EPEVTQTPSHQVTQMGQEVILRCVPISNHLYFYWYRQILGQKVEFLVSFYNNEISEKSEIFDDQFSVERPDGSNFTLKIRSTKLEDSAMYFCASSELGVTDTQYFGPGTRLTVL.